This TCR beta chain was retrieved from a study of cytomegalovirus exposure and HLA in healthy donors. The CDR3 runs to 14 residues. Germline CDR1 SNHLY, CDR2 FYNNEI. V gave up 6 bases and J gave up 6 bases; unmatched junction bases: 6. The PCR made use of 60 Vbeta and 13 Jbeta primers. Libraries were prepared by immunoSEQ multiplex PCR; TCRdb keeps only in-frame clonotypes and omits some of them. The table lists approximately 150,000 clones, under 85% of them singletons, with approximately 4% in the top ten. The TCR originated in a man aged 45-65 years in good health and CMV-seropositive. The chain recombines TRBV2 with TRBJ2-7; TRBD1 matches at 12 bases. The sequenced material came from PBMCs. This chain's CDR3 is CASRLGQGAFEQYF. DNA for the CDR3: TGTGCCAGCAGACTGGGACAGGGGGCCTTCGAGCAGTACTTC. The variable domain in full, completed from reference TRBV2 and TRBJ2-7, reads EPEVTQTPSHQVTQMGQEVILRCVPISNHLYFYWYRQILGQKVEFLVSFYNNEISEKSEIFDDQFSVERPDGSNFTLKIRSTKLEDSAMYFCASRLGQGAFEQYFGPGTRLTVT.